These 13 T cell receptor beta chains originate from one sample sequenced in a study of CD8+ T cells in alopecia areata. Extraction of RNA preceded its reverse transcription into cDNA, which served as the sequencing template. The assay was immunoSEQ multiplex PCR, and TCRdb's table has in-frame clones only and misses some. The sample carries roughly 75,000 clones, roughly 57% recorded once. This material consisted of CD8+ T cells sorted from blood, taken at week 0. These receptors all stem from a human donor with alopecia areata.

This chain links TRBV7-2 with TRBJ2-1, with 7 bases that match TRBD1. The CDR3 is 16 residues long. V shed 1 base, J shed 5 bases, and the junction held 8 bases outside the gene matches. The germline CDR1 and CDR2 sequences are SGHTA and FQGNSA. The DNA of the CDR3 is TGTGCCAGCAGCTTAGGAGGGGGCGGTTTCCACAATGAGCAGTTCTTC. Residues: CASSLGGGGFHNEQFF.

This clone has more than one count but fewer than ten. The rearrangement links TRBV29-1 to TRBJ1-1; 9 bases agree with TRBD1. From germline, CDR1 is SQVTM and CDR2 ANQGSEA. V lost 7 bases, J lost 0 bases, and 12 bases stayed unmatched. CDR3 length: 16 amino acids. Here the CDR3 DNA reads TGCAGCGCGGAAGGCGGGACAGGGCGCATGAACACTGAAGCTTTCTTT. Protein: CSAEGGTGRMNTEAFF.

This clone appeared a few times. The V gene is TRBV10-3, the J gene TRBJ2-5; possible D gene TRBD2, 6 bases. V lost 3 bases and J 5 bases, leaving 10 bases between the germline ends. This CDR3 is 13 amino acids long. Germline V gene data show CDR1 as ENHRY and CDR2 as SYGVKD. CDR3 in amino acids: CAISDLGGETQYF. For the CDR3, the DNA is TGTGCCATCAGTGATCTCGGAGGGGAGACCCAGTACTTC.

V gene TRBV29-1 combines with J gene TRBJ1-1; no clear D. CDR3 size: 15 residues. Trimming pared 4 bases from V and 3 bases from J, leaving 18 bases between. The germline V gene has CDR1 SQVTM and CDR2 ANQGSEA. The CDR3 sequence is CSVGPHTRWDTEAFF. The CDR3 DNA is TGCAGCGTTGGCCCCCACACTCGTTGGGACACTGAAGCTTTCTTT.

The chain employs TRBV5-1 and TRBJ1-3; TRBD1 matches 8 bases. J lost 3 bases, V lost 7 bases, and 12 bases had no gene match. The CDR3 has 16 residues. CDR1 SGHRS and CDR2 YFSETQ come from the germline V gene. CDR3 DNA: TGCGCCAGCCCCGGAGAGGCAGGGGGCGGTGGAAACACCATATATTTT. Protein product: CASPGEAGGGGNTIYF.

This chain joins TRBV29-1 and TRBJ1-1, with TRBD1 matching over 10 bases. CDR1 is SQVTM and CDR2 is ANQGSEA in the germline V gene. The junction had 3 bases not matched to a gene; V was cut back by 4 bases and J by 1 base. There are 14 residues in the CDR3. This CDR3 is CSVVRDRGNTEAFF. As DNA, the CDR3 is TGCAGCGTTGTCAGGGACAGGGGGAACACTGAAGCTTTCTTT.

This CDR3 reads CSVFSGSEDTQYF. In DNA, the CDR3 is TGCAGCGTCTTTAGCGGGAGTGAGGATACGCAGTATTTT. The chain uses TRBV29-1 and TRBJ2-3, with TRBD2 matching 9 bases. CDR3 length: 13 amino acids. V lost 6 bases to trimming and J lost 6 bases; unmatched junction nucleotides: 7. Germline CDR1 is SQVTM and CDR2 is ANQGSEA.

This clone has a handful of counts. The chain recombines TRBV29-1 with TRBJ2-1, with D perhaps assigned TRBD1 or TRBD2 (7 bases each). CDR1 is SQVTM, CDR2 ANQGSEA, per germline. The V end lost 7 bases, the J end lost 7 bases, and 17 bases lay between the germline ends. The CDR3 totals 13 residues. The CDR3 DNA sequence: TGCAGCGCCCTGGGGGGGACAGCTAATGAGCAGTTCTTC. As protein: CSALGGTANEQFF.

The chain uses TRBV5-1 and TRBJ1-6, with D unresolved. Trimming pared 3 bases from V and 7 bases from J, leaving 20 bases between. CDR1 and CDR2 (germline): SGHRS, YFSETQ. This CDR3 comprises 17 residues. CDR3 nucleotide sequence: TGCGCCAGCAGCTCCGGGCAGTCCCGGAGTTGGAATTCACCCCTCCACTTT. Its protein is CASSSGQSRSWNSPLHF.

The CDR3 is CASSFFRQGRETQYF. CDR3 nucleotides: TGTGCCAGCAGTTTCTTTAGACAGGGCCGGGAGACCCAGTACTTC. The chain couples TRBV28 to TRBJ2-5; TRBD1 matches 7 bases. This CDR3 comprises 15 residues. V lost 3 bases to trimming and J lost 5 bases; unmatched junction nucleotides: 9. CDR1 and CDR2 (germline): MDHEN, SYDVKM.

This chain uses TRBV7-7 with TRBJ2-5; D is uncertain. There are 18 residues in the CDR3. The germline gives CDR1 SSHAT, CDR2 FNYEAQ (reference sequence). Trimming took off 3 bases at V and 1 base at J, with 21 bases between the two ends. The CDR3 DNA reads as TGTGCCAGCAGCTTTGGCCCGCGTGGGAATTGGCTCCAAGAGACCCAGTACTTC. It specifies CASSFGPRGNWLQETQYF.

CDR3 protein: CSVGQGSAYEQYF. The CDR3 DNA follows: TGCAGCGTTGGGCAGGGTAGTGCATACGAGCAGTACTTC. This chain connects TRBV29-1 to TRBJ2-7; D possibly corresponds to TRBD1 (5 bases). Per germline, CDR1 SQVTM and CDR2 ANQGSEA. V shed 4 bases and J shed 4 bases, with 14 bases lying between them. There are 13 residues in the CDR3.

This clone was recorded many times. The rearrangement uses TRBV4-2 and TRBJ2-7; possible D gene TRBD1, 6 bases. V was trimmed by 0 bases and J by 1 base, leaving 19 bases between them. This CDR3 spans 18 amino acids. Germline CDR1 and CDR2: LGHNA and YNFKEQ. The CDR3 DNA reads as TGTGCCAGCAGCCAAGAATCGGACAGTCAATCCAATTCCTACGAGCAGTACTTC. This translates into CASSQESDSQSNSYEQYF.